The 4 T cell receptor beta chains presented below share a single source sample, sequenced in a study of shared T cell receptors in the human thymus (dated by TCRdb to the early 2020s). The method was the immunoSEQ multiplex PCR assay. This is the immuneACCESS table as TCRdb keeps it, with only in-frame sequences that have V and J called. A part of the clones is gone; compared with another copy, unresolved V genes explain less than half, and the rest is unexplained. This sample gives about 660,000 clones in total; around nine tenths of them show up just once. Around 0.0099% of the sample belongs to the ten largest clones. This sample also belongs to another study, concerning human thymus T cells.

The sample comprised thymocytes. These receptors were taken from a boy less than two years old with a congenital heart defect. Donor details come from another sample of the same person, matched by shared clones.

The V call is TRBV5-4, the J call TRBJ2-3; D possibly corresponds to TRBD1 (7 bases). Deletions cut 4 bases from V and 6 bases from J, with 15 bases between. This CDR3 comprises 14 residues. The germline gives CDR1 SGHNT, CDR2 YYREEE (reference sequence). CDR3 bases: TGTGCCAGCAGCCCAGGGGGGTATGAGGATACGCAGTATTTT. It encodes CASSPGGYEDTQYF.

The V and J genes are TRBV28 and TRBJ2-7; TRBD1 might be the D (5 bases). CDR3 length: 12 residues. Trimming cost V 6 bases and J 3 bases, with 9 bases left between them. Germline V gene data show CDR1 as MDHEN and CDR2 as SYDVKM. The CDR3 DNA sequence: TGTGCCAGCAGAACCGACAGCTACGAGCAGTACTTC. Its protein product is CASRTDSYEQYF.

The gene calls are TRBV7-2 and TRBJ2-7, with TRBD2 matching over 14 bases. The CDR3 sequence is 20 residues long. V gave up 0 bases and J gave up 1 base; unmatched junction bases: 11. Germline loops: CDR1 SGHTA, CDR2 FQGNSA. CDR3 nucleotides: TGTGCCAGCAGCTTAGCGGCCGGGACTAGCGGGAGAGGTGGGTCCTACGAGCAGTACTTC. Protein sequence: CASSLAAGTSGRGGSYEQYF.

The chain joins TRBV7-2 to TRBJ2-3; 9 bases fit TRBD1. The CDR3 is 17 residues long. The V gene's germline CDR1 is SGHTA and CDR2 FQGNSA. J gave up 0 bases and V 5 bases, and 9 bases lay outside the gene matches. CDR3 sequence: CASSPILGTGSTDTQYF. The CDR3 DNA reads as TGTGCCAGCAGCCCCATACTCGGGACAGGGAGCACAGATACGCAGTATTTT.